Listed below are T cell receptor beta chains from one sample, sequenced in a study of vaccination and CD4 T cells after COVID-19. Their antigens are not known. TCRdb re-called the PCR reads through MiXCR, storing one row per CDR3 protein. This repertoire shows approximately 4,100 distinct CDR3 sequences, less than 25% found once; its top ten account for over 15%. Sequenced material: CD4+ T cells from blood, cultured in vitro. These receptors were taken from a human donor who had recovered from COVID-19. Each CDR3 is given with its conserved first and last residue. D genes are given only for firm matches. Where a row states a size, it is once, few, many or the class of an expanded clone; other rows omit it.

D gene	V gene	J gene	clone size	CDR3 DNA	CDR3 protein
TRBD1	TRBV7-2	TRBJ1-2	few	TGTGCCAGCAGCCCTAGGGTGGACAGGGGTGGCTACACCTTC	CASSPRVDRGGYTF
TRBD1	TRBV6-1	TRBJ1-1	few	TGTGCCAGCAGTGTAGGGACAGGGGGGGCGGAAGCTTTCTTT	CASSVGTGGAEAFF
-	TRBV12-3/TRBV12-4	TRBJ1-2	few	TGTGCCAGCATGCCCCCCGGGGGGGGCTACACCTTC	CASMPPGGGYTF
TRBD2	TRBV20-1	TRBJ2-1	-	TGCAGTGCCCTGGGACTAGCGGGACTTTACAATGAGCAGTTCTTC	CSALGLAGLYNEQFF
-	TRBV21-1	TRBJ1-5	once	TGTGCCAGCAGCAAAATTAAGTTTCGGAATCAGCCCCAGCATTTT	CASSKIKFRNQPQHF
-	TRBV2	TRBJ2-1	medium-sized	TGTGCCAGCCGAAACAGGGTCTACAATGAGCAGTTCTTC	CASRNRVYNEQFF
-	TRBV19	TRBJ1-1	medium-sized	TGTGCCAGTAGTACGAGGACTGAAGCTTTCTTT	CASSTRTEAFF
TRBD1	TRBV19	TRBJ1-4	-	TGTGCCAGTAGTGACAGGGGGCTTAATGAAAAACTGTTTTTT	CASSDRGLNEKLFF
-	TRBV4-1	TRBJ2-3	few	TGCGCCAGCAGCCAAGATTACGGGGAGCACCGCACAGATACGCAGTATTTT	CASSQDYGEHRTDTQYF
-	TRBV30	TRBJ1-6	-	TGTGCCTACCGGGAACAGACAAATTCACCCCTCCACTTT	CAYREQTNSPLHF